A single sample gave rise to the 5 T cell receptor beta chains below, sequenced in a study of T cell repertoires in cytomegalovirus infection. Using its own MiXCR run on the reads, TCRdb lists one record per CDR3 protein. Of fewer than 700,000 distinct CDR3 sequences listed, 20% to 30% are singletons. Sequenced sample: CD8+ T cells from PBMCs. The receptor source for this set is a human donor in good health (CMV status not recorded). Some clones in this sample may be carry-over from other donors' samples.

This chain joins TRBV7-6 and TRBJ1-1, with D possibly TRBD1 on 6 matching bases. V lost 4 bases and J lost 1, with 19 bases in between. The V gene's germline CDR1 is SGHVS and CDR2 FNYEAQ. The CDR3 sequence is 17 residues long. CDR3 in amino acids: CASSSDAPGGPNTEAFF. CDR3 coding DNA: TGTGCCAGCAGCTCCGACGCCCCCGGGGGCCCGAACACTGAAGCTTTCTTT.

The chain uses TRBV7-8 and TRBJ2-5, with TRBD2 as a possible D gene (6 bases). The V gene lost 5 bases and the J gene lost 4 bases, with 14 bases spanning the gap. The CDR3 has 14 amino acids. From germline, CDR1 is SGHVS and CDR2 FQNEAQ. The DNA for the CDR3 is TGTGCCAGCAGCCTTCGGGCAGCGGGAGAGACCCAGTACTTC. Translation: CASSLRAAGETQYF.

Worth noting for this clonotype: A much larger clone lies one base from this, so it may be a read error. CDR3 amino acids: CASSRDRTIAFF. The CDR3 coding sequence is TGTGCCAGCAGCCGGGACAGGACCATAGCTTTCTTT. The chain employs TRBV7-3 and TRBJ1-1, with TRBD1 identical over 8 bases. Germline CDR1 reads SGHTA; CDR2 reads FQGTGA. After removal of 5 bases from V and 10 bases from J, the junction contained 6 bases not matched to a gene. The CDR3 runs to 12 residues. Supplemented by reference TRBV7-3 and TRBJ1-1, the full variable domain reads GAGVSQTPSNKVTEKGKYVELRCDPISGHTALYWYRQSLGQGPEFLIYFQGTGAADDSGLPNDRFFAVRPEGSVSTLKIQRTERGDSAVYLCASSRDRTIAFFGQGTRLTVV.

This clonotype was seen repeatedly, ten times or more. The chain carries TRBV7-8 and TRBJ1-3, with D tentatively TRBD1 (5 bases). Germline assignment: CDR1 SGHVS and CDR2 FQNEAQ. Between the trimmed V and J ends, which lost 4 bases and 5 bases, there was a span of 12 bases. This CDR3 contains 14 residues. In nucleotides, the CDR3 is TGTGCCAGCAGCTCAAGACAGAAGCGAAACACCATATATTTT. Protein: CASSSRQKRNTIYF.

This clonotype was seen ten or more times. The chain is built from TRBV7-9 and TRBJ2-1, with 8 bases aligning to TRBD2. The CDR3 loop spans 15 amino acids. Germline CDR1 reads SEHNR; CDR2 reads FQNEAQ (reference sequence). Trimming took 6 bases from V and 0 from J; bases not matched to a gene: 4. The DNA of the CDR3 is TGTGCCAGCAGTCGGGGGGGGGGCTCCTACAATGAGCAGTTCTTC. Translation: CASSRGGGSYNEQFF.